Listed below are T cell receptor beta chains from one sample, sequenced in a study of blood T cell repertoires in COVID-19. The repertoire was sequenced with immunoSEQ multiplex PCR; TCRdb's copy has only in-frame clones and lacks some. In the table there are hundreds of thousands of clones, roughly 90% of which are singletons. Sequencing input: peripheral blood. The receptors stem from a woman in her twenties or thirties with COVID-19, enrolled during active disease. The conserved cysteine and the conserved F or W are not part of the CDR3 here.

CDR3: ASSLALRQWAF
J: TRBJ1-1
V: TRBV7-2

CDR3: ASIGTPLLIRSGEQF
J: TRBJ2-1
V: TRBV28

CDR3: ASSSRTGGYYNEQF
J: TRBJ2-1
V: TRBV19

CDR3: ASRGQGHQETQY
J: TRBJ2-5
V: TRBV6-5

CDR3: ASSQDPGWGTQY
J: TRBJ2-5
V: TRBV4-1

CDR3: ASSLWGPRERVNEQF
J: TRBJ2-1
V: TRBV7-9

CDR3: ASSSGLAGGHAETQY
J: TRBJ2-5
V: TRBV5-4

CDR3: AWSVANYGYT
J: TRBJ1-2
V: TRBV30

CDR3: ASSLGTGFYSPLH
J: TRBJ1-6
V: TRBV5-8

CDR3: ASSFDWSEGNTIY
J: TRBJ1-3
V: TRBV5-1

CDR3: ASSLVGDYSFNEQF
J: TRBJ2-1
V: TRBV5-1

CDR3: SVGGRGEQY
J: TRBJ2-7
V: TRBV29-1

CDR3: ASSQDIRGNYGYT
J: TRBJ1-2
V: TRBV4-1

CDR3: ASSPGQASNYEQY
J: TRBJ2-7
V: TRBV18

CDR3: ASSLSAPVTGTATDTQY
J: TRBJ2-3
V: TRBV27

CDR3: ASTKGRAGTDTQY
J: TRBJ2-3
V: TRBV19

CDR3: ASSRTSGTSTDTQY
J: TRBJ2-3
V: TRBV7-9

CDR3: ASSIGTSGRFSYNEQF
J: TRBJ2-1
V: TRBV5-1

CDR3: ASSLIASGQAAASSYEQY
J: TRBJ2-7
V: TRBV19

CDR3: ATSRPTSGRDGAETQY
J: TRBJ2-5
V: TRBV15

CDR3: ASSQSRYEQY
J: TRBJ2-7
V: TRBV16

CDR3: ASSPHGGGTDTQY
J: TRBJ2-3
V: TRBV6-2/TRBV6-3

CDR3: ASSYRLAGGPGVGELF
J: TRBJ2-2
V: TRBV7-2

CDR3: AISLDRGGTEAF
J: TRBJ1-1
V: TRBV10-3

CDR3: ASSFGESSYNSPLH
J: TRBJ1-6
V: TRBV10-1

CDR3: SVWDRRISYGYT
J: TRBJ1-2
V: TRBV29-1

CDR3: ASSLDFGGSGNTIY
J: TRBJ1-3
V: TRBV28

CDR3: SVTEWDTQY
J: TRBJ2-3
V: TRBV20-1

CDR3: ASSPRPGQGADYGYT
J: TRBJ1-2
V: TRBV6-6

CDR3: ASQDSFSGNTIY
J: TRBJ1-3
V: TRBV2

CDR3: ASSLESGSYEQY
J: TRBJ2-7
V: TRBV7-9

CDR3: ASSPRWGLAVYNEQF
J: TRBJ2-1
V: TRBV4-1

CDR3: ASSQEAAGRGDTQY
J: TRBJ2-3
V: TRBV4-1

CDR3: ASRPAEGNTEAF
J: TRBJ1-1
V: TRBV6-5

CDR3: ATRGSSGRGNEQF
J: TRBJ2-1
V: TRBV24-1

CDR3: ASSQEQGSGELF
J: TRBJ2-2
V: TRBV4-1

CDR3: ASSQDGTSGDTQY
J: TRBJ2-3
V: TRBV3-1/TRBV3-2

CDR3: ASSNPDRDRESF
J: TRBJ1-1
V: TRBV7-2

CDR3: ASSVTVGTDTQY
J: TRBJ2-3
V: TRBV19

CDR3: ASSLAAGGGEKLF
J: TRBJ1-4
V: TRBV7-2

CDR3: ASSGRASGGSYNEQF
J: TRBJ2-1
V: TRBV10-2

CDR3: ATSWGHANTEAF
J: TRBJ1-1
V: TRBV15

CDR3: ASSQGRSGAVTDTQY
J: TRBJ2-3
V: TRBV3-1/TRBV3-2

CDR3: ASSHRTSLGKNIQY
J: TRBJ2-4
V: TRBV5-5